The clone carrying this T cell receptor (beta chain) has only one observation. Antigen specificity is unknown. The sample belongs to a study of cytomegalovirus exposure and HLA in healthy donors. In the study overall: Approximately 77 million unique TCRs from HLA-typed donors were held in an early release of data.

Study-wide results and caveats: TCR beta V- and J-gene trimming was later associated with a missense DCLRE1C variant.

Primers: 60 Vbeta forward and 13 Jbeta reverse. Only in-frame clones appear in the TCRdb table, and some are missing; sequencing was by immunoSEQ multiplex PCR. The sample shows 150,000 to 200,000 clones, roughly four fifths of them seen only once. The TCR originated in a woman in her 30s in good health and CMV-seropositive. Sequencing input: PBMCs.

CDR3 loop: CASSLSPGTGLYGYTF. The CDR3 DNA is TGTGCCAGCAGTTTATCACCTGGGACAGGTCTGTATGGCTACACCTTC. The V and J genes are TRBV27 and TRBJ1-2, with 8 bases aligning to TRBD1. With 0 bases clipped from V and 5 bases from J, the junction kept 8 bases outside the gene matches. There are 16 residues in the CDR3. Germline loops: CDR1 MNHEY, CDR2 SMNVEV (reference sequence).